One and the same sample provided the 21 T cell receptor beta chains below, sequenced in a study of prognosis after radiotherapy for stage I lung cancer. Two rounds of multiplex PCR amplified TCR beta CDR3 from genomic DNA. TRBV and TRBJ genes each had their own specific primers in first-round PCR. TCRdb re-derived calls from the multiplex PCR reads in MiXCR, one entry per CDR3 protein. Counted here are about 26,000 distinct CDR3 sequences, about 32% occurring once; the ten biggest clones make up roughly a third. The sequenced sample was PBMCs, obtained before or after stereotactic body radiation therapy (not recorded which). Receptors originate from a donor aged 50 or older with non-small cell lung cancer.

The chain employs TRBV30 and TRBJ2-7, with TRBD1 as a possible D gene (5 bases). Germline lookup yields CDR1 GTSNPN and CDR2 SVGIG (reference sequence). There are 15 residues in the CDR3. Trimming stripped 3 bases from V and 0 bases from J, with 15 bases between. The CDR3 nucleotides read TGTGCCTGGAGCAAAGGACAACCCAGCTCCTACGAGCAGTACTTC. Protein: CAWSKGQPSSYEQYF. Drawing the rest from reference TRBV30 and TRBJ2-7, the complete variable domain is SQTIHQWPATLVQPVGSPLSLECTVEGTSNPNLYWYRQAAGRGLQLLFYSVGIGQISSEVPQNLSASRPQDRQFILSSKKLLLSDSGFYLCAWSKGQPSSYEQYFGPGTRLTVT.

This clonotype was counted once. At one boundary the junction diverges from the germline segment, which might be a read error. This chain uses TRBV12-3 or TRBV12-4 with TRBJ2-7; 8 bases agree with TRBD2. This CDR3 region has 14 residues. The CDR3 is CAISVTSEIREQYF. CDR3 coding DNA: TGTGCCATCAGTGTGACTAGCGAGATACGGGAGCAGTACTTC.

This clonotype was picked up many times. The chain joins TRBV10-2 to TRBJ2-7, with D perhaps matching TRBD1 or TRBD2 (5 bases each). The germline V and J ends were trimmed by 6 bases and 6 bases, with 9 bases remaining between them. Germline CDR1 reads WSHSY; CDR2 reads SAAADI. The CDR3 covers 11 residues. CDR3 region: CASSVGGEQYF. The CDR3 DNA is TGCGCCAGCAGCGTTGGGGGCGAGCAGTACTTC.

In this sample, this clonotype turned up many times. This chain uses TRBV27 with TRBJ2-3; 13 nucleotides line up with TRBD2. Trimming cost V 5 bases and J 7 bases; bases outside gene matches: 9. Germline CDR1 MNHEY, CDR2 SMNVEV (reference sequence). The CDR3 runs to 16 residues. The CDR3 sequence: CASSRGTSGAPNTQYF. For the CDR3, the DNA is TGTGCCAGCAGTCGAGGGACTAGCGGGGCCCCGAATACGCAGTATTTT.

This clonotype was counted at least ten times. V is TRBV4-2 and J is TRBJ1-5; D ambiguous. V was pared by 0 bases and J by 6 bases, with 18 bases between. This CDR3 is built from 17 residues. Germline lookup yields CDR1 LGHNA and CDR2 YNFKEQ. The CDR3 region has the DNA TGTGCCAGCAGCCAAGATCTTTACGGCTCCGGCGGTCAGCCCCAGCATTTT. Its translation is CASSQDLYGSGGQPQHF.

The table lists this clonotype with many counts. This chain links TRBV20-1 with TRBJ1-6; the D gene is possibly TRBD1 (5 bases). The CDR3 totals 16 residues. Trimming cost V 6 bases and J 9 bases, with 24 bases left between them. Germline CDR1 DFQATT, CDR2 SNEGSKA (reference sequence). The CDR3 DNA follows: TGCAGTGCGGGGGGACTCAACGGCGGGGATGGTTCACCCCTCCACTTT. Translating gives CSAGGLNGGDGSPLHF.

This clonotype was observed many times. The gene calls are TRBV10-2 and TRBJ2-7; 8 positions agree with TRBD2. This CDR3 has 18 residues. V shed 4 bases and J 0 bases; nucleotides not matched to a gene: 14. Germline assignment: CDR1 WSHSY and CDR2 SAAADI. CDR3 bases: TGCGCCAGCAGTGGGGACCCAGAAGTAGCGGGGAGCTCCTACGAGCAGTACTTC. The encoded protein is CASSGDPEVAGSSYEQYF.

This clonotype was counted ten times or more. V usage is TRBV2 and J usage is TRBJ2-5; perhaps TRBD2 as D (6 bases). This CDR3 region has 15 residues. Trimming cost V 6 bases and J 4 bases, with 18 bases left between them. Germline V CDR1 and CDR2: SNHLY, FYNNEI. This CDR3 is CASSSWGVGGETQYF. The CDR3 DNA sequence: TGTGCCAGCAGCTCCTGGGGGGTCGGAGGAGAGACCCAGTACTTC. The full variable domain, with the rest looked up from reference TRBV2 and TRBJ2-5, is EPEVTQTPSHQVTQMGQEVILRCVPISNHLYFYWYRQILGQKVEFLVSFYNNEISEKSEIFDDQFSVERPDGSNFTLKIRSTKLEDSAMYFCASSSWGVGGETQYFGPGTRLLVL.

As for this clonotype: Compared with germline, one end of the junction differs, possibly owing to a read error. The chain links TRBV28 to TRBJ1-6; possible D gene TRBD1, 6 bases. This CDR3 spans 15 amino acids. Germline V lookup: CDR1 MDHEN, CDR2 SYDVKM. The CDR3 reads CASSGQSTYNSPLHF. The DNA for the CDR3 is TGTGCCAGCAGCGGACAGTCGACCTACAATTCACCCCTCCACTTT.

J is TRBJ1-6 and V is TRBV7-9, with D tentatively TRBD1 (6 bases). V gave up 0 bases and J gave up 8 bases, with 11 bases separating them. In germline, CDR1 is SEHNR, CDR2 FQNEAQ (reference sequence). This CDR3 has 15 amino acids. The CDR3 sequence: CASSLAQTGDSPLHF. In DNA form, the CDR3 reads TGTGCCAGCAGCTTAGCGCAGACAGGTGATTCACCCCTCCACTTT.

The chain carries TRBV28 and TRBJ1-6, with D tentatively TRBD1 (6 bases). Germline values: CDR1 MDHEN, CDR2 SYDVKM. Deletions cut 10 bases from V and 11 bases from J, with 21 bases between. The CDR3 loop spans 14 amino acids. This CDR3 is CATASPGGATPLHF. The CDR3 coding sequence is TGTGCCACGGCGAGTCCCGGGGGCGCGACACCCCTCCACTTT.

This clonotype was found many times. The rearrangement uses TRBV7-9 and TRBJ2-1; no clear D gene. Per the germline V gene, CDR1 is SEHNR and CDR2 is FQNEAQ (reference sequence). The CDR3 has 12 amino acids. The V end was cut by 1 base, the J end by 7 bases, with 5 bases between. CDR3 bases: TGTGCCAGCAGCTTAGGCCGGAATGAGCAGTTCTTC. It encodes CASSLGRNEQFF. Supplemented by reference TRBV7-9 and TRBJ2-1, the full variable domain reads DTGVSQNPRHKITKRGQNVTFRCDPISEHNRLYWYRQTLGQGPEFLTYFQNEAQLEKSRLLSDRFSAERPKGSFSTLEIQRTEQGDSAMYLCASSLGRNEQFFGPGTRLTVL.

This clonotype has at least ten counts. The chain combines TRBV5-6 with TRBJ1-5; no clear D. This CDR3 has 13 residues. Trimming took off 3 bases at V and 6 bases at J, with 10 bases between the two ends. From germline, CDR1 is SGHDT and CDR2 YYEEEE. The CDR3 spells CASSSKGLQPQHF. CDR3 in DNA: TGTGCCAGCAGCTCGAAAGGGCTTCAGCCCCAGCATTTT.

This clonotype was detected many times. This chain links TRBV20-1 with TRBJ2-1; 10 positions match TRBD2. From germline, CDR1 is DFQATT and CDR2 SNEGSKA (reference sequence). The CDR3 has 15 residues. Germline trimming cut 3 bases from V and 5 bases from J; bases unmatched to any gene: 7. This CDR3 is CSARALAGVHNEQFF. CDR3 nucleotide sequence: TGCAGTGCTAGGGCCCTAGCGGGAGTCCACAATGAGCAGTTCTTC.

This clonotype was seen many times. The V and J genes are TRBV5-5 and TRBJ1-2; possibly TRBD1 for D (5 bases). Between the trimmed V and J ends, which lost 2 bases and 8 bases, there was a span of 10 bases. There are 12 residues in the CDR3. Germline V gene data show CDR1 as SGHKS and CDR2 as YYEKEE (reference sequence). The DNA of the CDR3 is TGTGCCAGCAGCTTTGACAGTTACGGCTACACCTTC. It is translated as CASSFDSYGYTF.

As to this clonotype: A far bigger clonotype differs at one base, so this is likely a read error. CDR3 DNA sequence: TGCAGTGCCCGGACCGATCCCTACGATGAGCAGTTCTTC. Translation: CSARTDPYDEQFF. This chain connects TRBV20-1 to TRBJ2-4; D gene unclear. The last part of the DNA fits TRBJ2-1 better; the J call may be wrong. The CDR3 has 13 residues. Germline-derived CDR1 and CDR2 are DFQATT and SNEGSKA (reference sequence).

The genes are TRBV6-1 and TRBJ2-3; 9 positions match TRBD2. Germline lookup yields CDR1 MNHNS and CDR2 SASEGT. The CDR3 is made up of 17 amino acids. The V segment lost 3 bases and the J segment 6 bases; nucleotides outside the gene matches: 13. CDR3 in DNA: TGTGCCAGCAGTGAGTGGATGGGCGGGAGGGCCGGGGATACGCAGTATTTT. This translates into CASSEWMGGRAGDTQYF.

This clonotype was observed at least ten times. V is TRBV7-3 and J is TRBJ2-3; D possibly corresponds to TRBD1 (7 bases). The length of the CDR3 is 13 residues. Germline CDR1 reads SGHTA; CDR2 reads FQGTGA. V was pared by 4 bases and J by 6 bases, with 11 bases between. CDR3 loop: CASSSRGRDTQYF. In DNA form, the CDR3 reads TGTGCCAGCAGCTCCAGGGGGAGGGATACGCAGTATTTT. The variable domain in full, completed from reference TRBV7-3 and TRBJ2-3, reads GAGVSQTPSNKVTEKGKYVELRCDPISGHTALYWYRQSLGQGPEFLIYFQGTGAADDSGLPNDRFFAVRPEGSVSTLKIQRTERGDSAVYLCASSSRGRDTQYFGPGTRLTVL.

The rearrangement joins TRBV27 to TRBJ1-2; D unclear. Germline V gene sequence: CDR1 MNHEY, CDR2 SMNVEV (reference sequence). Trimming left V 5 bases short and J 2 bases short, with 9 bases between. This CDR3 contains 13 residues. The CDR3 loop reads CASSVRVNYGYTF. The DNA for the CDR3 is TGTGCCAGCAGTGTCCGGGTGAACTATGGCTACACCTTC.

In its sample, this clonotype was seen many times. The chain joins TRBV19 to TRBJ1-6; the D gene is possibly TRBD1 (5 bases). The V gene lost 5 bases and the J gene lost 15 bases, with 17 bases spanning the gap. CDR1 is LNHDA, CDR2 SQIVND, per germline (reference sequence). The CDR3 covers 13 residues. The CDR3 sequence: CASSPLAGPILHF. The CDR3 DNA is TGTGCCAGTAGTCCTTTGGCAGGGCCAATCCTCCACTTT.

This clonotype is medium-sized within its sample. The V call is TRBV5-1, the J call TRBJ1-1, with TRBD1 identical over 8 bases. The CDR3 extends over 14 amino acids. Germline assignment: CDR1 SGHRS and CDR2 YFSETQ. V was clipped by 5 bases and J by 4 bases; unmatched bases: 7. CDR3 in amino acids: CASRPGGPGTEAFF. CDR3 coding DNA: TGCGCCAGCAGGCCAGGGGGCCCGGGCACTGAAGCTTTCTTT.